This passage covers 16 T cell receptor beta chains from one sample sequenced in a study of T cells after yellow fever vaccination. TCRdb re-called the 5' RACE reads with MiXCR, one entry per CDR3 protein. Counted here are a few hundred thousand distinct CDR3 sequences, 4.1% occurring once; the ten biggest clones make up around 23%. The sample was PBMCs, taken 5 days after the yellow fever booster vaccination. The receptors originated from a man aged 18 to 29 who received the YFV17D yellow fever vaccine.

Ten or more counts support this clonotype. The DNA for the CDR3 is TGTGCCAGCAGCTTAGCGAGGTCAGCACCGAACACTGAAGCTTTCTTT. Translating gives CASSLARSAPNTEAFF. The chain links TRBV7-9 to TRBJ1-1; D not certain. Germline values: CDR1 SEHNR, CDR2 FQNEAQ (reference sequence). The CDR3 consists of 16 residues. The V end lost 0 bases, the J end lost 1 base, and 12 bases lay between the germline ends. The variable domain in full, with the rest retrieved from reference TRBV7-9 and TRBJ1-1, is DTGVSQNPRHKITKRGQNVTFRCDPISEHNRLYWYRQTLGQGPEFLTYFQNEAQLEKSRLLSDRFSAERPKGSFSTLEIQRTEQGDSAMYLCASSLARSAPNTEAFFGQGTRLTVV.

This clonotype was detected ten times or more. This chain connects TRBV10-3 to TRBJ1-5; 7 bases match TRBD1. This CDR3 is built from 15 residues. The junction had 10 bases not matched to a gene; V was cut back by 6 bases and J by 5 bases. Germline CDR1 is ENHRY and CDR2 is SYGVKD. CDR3 DNA sequence: TGTGCCATCAGCCAAGAGGGGGCAGGGGATCAGCCCCAGCATTTT. This sequence encodes CAISQEGAGDQPQHF.

In its sample, this clonotype was seen a few times. The chain recombines TRBV6-5 with TRBJ2-5; D unresolved. V dropped 5 bases and J dropped 5 bases, with 12 bases sitting between them. The CDR3 is made up of 13 amino acids. Germline CDR1 reads MNHEY; CDR2 reads SVGAGI. The chain's CDR3 is CASSPERTETQYF. The CDR3 DNA reads as TGTGCCAGCAGTCCTGAGAGGACGGAGACCCAGTACTTC.

This clonotype was seen ten or more times. This sequence joins TRBV4-1 and TRBJ2-5; D could derive from TRBD1 or TRBD2 (5 bases each). Trimming removed 4 bases at V and 1 base at J, with 10 bases between. The CDR3 length is 14 residues. CDR1 MGHRA and CDR2 YSYEKL come from the germline V gene. CDR3 in DNA: TGCGCCAGCAGCCCCGGGACCACCCAAGAGACCCAGTACTTC. It codes for CASSPGTTQETQYF.

The V and J genes are TRBV20-1 and TRBJ2-3, with D tentatively TRBD2 (6 bases). V lost 6 bases, J lost 6 bases, and 16 bases lay in between. In germline, CDR1 is DFQATT, CDR2 SNEGSKA (reference sequence). The CDR3 contains 13 residues. DNA for the CDR3: TGCAGTGCCTTCGGAGGGGTGTCGGATACGCAGTATTTT. It encodes CSAFGGVSDTQYF.

This clonotype showed up many times. This sequence joins TRBV5-1 and TRBJ2-5; no clear D gene. Germline assignment: CDR1 SGHRS and CDR2 YFSETQ. The CDR3 is made up of 12 amino acids. The germline V and J ends were trimmed by 5 bases and 0 bases, with 5 bases remaining between them. In nucleotides, the CDR3 is TGCGCCAGCAGTAGAAACCAAGAGACCCAGTACTTC. Translated: CASSRNQETQYF.

This chain uses TRBV7-9 with TRBJ1-2, with D unresolved. This CDR3 has 15 residues. Between the trimmed V and J ends, which lost 1 base and 6 bases, there was a span of 15 bases. Germline CDR1 and CDR2: SEHNR and FQNEAQ (reference sequence). The CDR3 is CASSLGAWGFNGYTF. The CDR3 DNA follows: TGTGCCAGCAGCTTAGGGGCTTGGGGATTTAATGGCTACACCTTC.

V usage is TRBV7-9 and J usage is TRBJ1-4; D unclear. The V and J ends lost 5 bases and 8 bases respectively, with 21 bases between them. The CDR3 is 16 amino acids. Germline V lookup: CDR1 SEHNR, CDR2 FQNEAQ (reference sequence). The CDR3 reads CASSRTLVALSEKLFF. CDR3 DNA sequence: TGTGCCAGCAGCCGCACACTCGTAGCATTAAGCGAAAAACTGTTTTTT.

The CDR3 region is CASSTPSGVEQYF. The CDR3 nucleotides are TGTGCCAGCAGCACCCCCTCCGGGGTCGAGCAGTACTTC. The genes are TRBV9 and TRBJ2-7, with a weak D call TRBD2 (5 bases). The germline V gene has CDR1 SGDLS and CDR2 YYNGEE. V was cut by 4 bases and J by 6 bases, with 14 bases left in between. CDR3 length: 13 residues.

Here the CDR3 DNA reads TGTGCCAGCAGTCCGTACACAGGGGTTGGGTATGGCTACACCTTC. Translated, it gives CASSPYTGVGYGYTF. The chain joins TRBV27 to TRBJ1-2; 7 nucleotides agree with TRBD1. CDR3 length equals 15 residues. The V segment lost 5 bases and the J segment 5 bases; nucleotides outside the gene matches: 11. CDR1 and CDR2 (germline): MNHEY, SMNVEV (reference sequence).

The gene calls are TRBV7-9 and TRBJ2-1, with D unclear. CDR3 size: 13 residues. Trimming took 5 bases from V and 9 from J, leaving 14 bases between them. CDR1 and CDR2 (germline): SEHNR, FQNEAQ (reference sequence). CDR3 sequence: CASSPIGSGEQFF. CDR3 sequence (DNA): TGTGCCAGCAGCCCAATAGGGTCGGGTGAGCAGTTCTTC. Full variable domain (outside the CDR3, taken from reference TRBV7-9 and TRBJ2-1): DTGVSQNPRHKITKRGQNVTFRCDPISEHNRLYWYRQTLGQGPEFLTYFQNEAQLEKSRLLSDRFSAERPKGSFSTLEIQRTEQGDSAMYLCASSPIGSGEQFFGPGTRLTVL.

The V gene is TRBV25-1, the J gene TRBJ2-3; no firm D call. The CDR3 is 14 residues long. The V gene's germline CDR1 is MGHDK and CDR2 SYGVNS. The V and J ends lost 2 bases and 0 bases respectively, with 6 bases between them. The CDR3 sequence is CASSEGISTDTQYF. CDR3 in DNA: TGTGCCAGCAGTGAAGGGATTAGCACAGATACGCAGTATTTT.

In its sample, this clonotype was seen many times. V is TRBV6-6 and J is TRBJ2-5; 13 bases line up with TRBD2. CDR3 length: 17 amino acids. After removal of 5 bases from V and 4 bases from J, the junction contained 10 bases not matched to a gene. Germline loops: CDR1 MNHNY, CDR2 SVGAGI (reference sequence). CDR3 sequence (DNA): TGTGCCAGCAGTCCCACTTTACTAGCGGGGGGGGGAGAGACCCAGTACTTC. Protein: CASSPTLLAGGGETQYF.

This clonotype has a handful of counts. This chain uses TRBV6-2 or TRBV6-3 with TRBJ2-1, with TRBD2 identical over 12 bases. Trimming took 2 bases from V and 12 from J; bases not matched to a gene: 5. The CDR3 has 14 amino acids. CDR1 and CDR2 (germline): MNHEY, SVGEGT. CDR3 amino acids: CASSYTVTSGGQFF. The DNA for the CDR3 is TGTGCCAGCAGTTACACCGTGACTAGCGGGGGGCAGTTCTTC.

The sample holds a few counts of this clonotype. The chain has TRBV20-1 and TRBJ1-4; 9 nucleotides match TRBD1. Per the germline V gene, CDR1 is DFQATT and CDR2 is SNEGSKA (reference sequence). V lost 3 bases, J lost 5 bases, and 4 bases stayed unmatched. The CDR3 extends over 14 amino acids. The CDR3 DNA reads as TGCAGTGCTAGCCACGGGACAGGGAATGAAAAACTGTTTTTT. Translation gives CSASHGTGNEKLFF.

This clonotype was seen more than once but under ten times. The chain is built from TRBV12-3 or TRBV12-4 and TRBJ1-2; 7 bases are shared with TRBD1. The CDR3 runs to 13 residues. Unmatched junction bases numbered 8, after V lost 5 bases and J lost 8 bases. DNA for the CDR3: TGTGCCAGCAGTGTGACAGGGAGGCGCGGCTACACCTTC. Translated, it gives CASSVTGRRGYTF.